Included here is one T cell receptor beta chain sequence, with context. This clone was detected a few times. The antigen it binds to is not known. No quality values exist for individual bases; no much larger clone is one base distant. This sample stems from a study of CD4 T cells in relation to SARS-CoV-2 and coronaviruses (dated by TCRdb to about 2021). About the full investigation: Using patient-derived lymphoblastoid cell lines, the shared crossreactive spike epitopes were mapped to their HLA restriction. At the level of individual TCR clonotypes, the study measured memory CD4+ T cell crossreactivity between SARS-CoV-2 spike protein and common cold coronavirus spike proteins. The Adaptive Biotechnologies TCR-sequencing kit was used to sequence samples from a few pre-COVID donors and the naive versus memory experiments, whereas other data were Illumina-based. A different TCR-beta assay, based on Illumina, was used to sequence expansion assays from other donors in the study. On the study overall, not on this receptor specifically: Naive versus memory sequencing indicated the assay detects memory recall responses rather than primary responses primed during culture. Memory CD4+ clonotypes crossrecognizing SARS-CoV-2 and at least one common cold coronavirus spike were found in 60% to 75% of donors. Pre-pandemic and post-infection samples were not both contributed by any donor, so tracing of the source of pre-existing responses was limited. Compared with monoreactive clones, crossreactive clones had significantly weaker SARS-CoV-2-driven expansion, a result consistent with antigenic imprinting. Since the crossreactivity analysis centred on spike protein, crossreactivity against other viral proteins was not assessed. Small numbers of patients and of tested TCRs limited the study.

Uncultured naive and memory CD4+ T cell DNA received deep-resolution immunoSEQ TCR-beta sequencing. From the authors' description of their analysis: Preprocessing removed nonproductive sequences and CDR3s not starting with C, not ending with F or W, or shorter than 7 amino acids. Cultured and uncultured naive and memory CD4+ repertoires were searched for CDR3s previously identified as spike- and CEF-reactive. After three terminal residues were trimmed from each end, CDR3 homology was quantified as pairwise Levenshtein distance using the stringdist R package. The source is immuneACCESS, and TCRdb retained only in-frame sequences with V and J called. Part of the clones is not carried over; for the studies checked, unresolved V genes explain less than half of this, and the remainder is unexplained. V, J and clone size are taken as reported in that table, and D and trimming were inferred from the DNA itself. The sample table records about 59,000 clones; around 86% of these occur just once. The ten biggest clones cover 1.4% of the sample.

CD4+ T cells from unexposed donors were collected before the COVID-19 pandemic (2011-2018). Naive and memory CD4+ T cells were separated from cryopreserved PBMCs by first enriching for CD4 and then performing EasySep naive CD4+ T cell enrichment. The leukapheresis product used for the unexposed donors was purchased from a commercial source. Ficoll-Paque PLUS gradient centrifugation was used to isolate PBMCs from either whole blood or leukapheresis product. PBMCs were either cryopreserved at -140 degrees C or used fresh in the expansion assay. The QIAamp Micro DNA Kit was used to extract genomic DNA from the CD4+ T cells. Spanning cysteine to phenylalanine, the CDR3 consists of 15 amino acids. The kept DNA is CDR3 alone, 45 bases in frame from the first base. V has 5 bases trimmed and J has 7 bases trimmed; junction bases matching no gene number 8. Per the germline V gene (reference sequence), MNHEY is the CDR1 and SMNVEV is the CDR2.

Sequenced material: memory CD4+ T cells from PBMCs. Taken with the paper, the label for cell subset or site translates to: memory (non-naive) CD4+ T cells. The receptor comes from a human donor in good health. The V and J segments used are TRBV27 and TRBJ1-4; TRBD1 aligns with 9 central bases. The encoded CDR3 is CASSGRDRVGEKLFF. The sequenced DNA is TGTGCCAGCAGTGGAAGGGACAGGGTGGGTGAAAAACTGTTTTTT.